This T cell receptor beta chain was obtained from a study of human T cells and chemical hapten exposure. Time point noted: patch test 1, 2 weeks after DPC sensitization. As for treatment: therapeutic diphenylcyclopropenone sensitization with weekly scalp DPC. In the case of this clonotype: What it binds is unknown.

Deletions cut 1 base from V and 7 bases from J, with 7 bases between. CDR3 size: 13 residues. Germline CDR1 and CDR2: MNHNS and SASEGT. TCRdb called the RACE reads again in MiXCR, with one record for every CDR3 protein. The sample has some 87,000 distinct CDR3 sequences, 10% seen once; the top ten hold around 1.5%. General study points: With regard to DPC sensitization, TCRs above 1 in 1000 frequency did not change.

This material consisted of whole blood, taken in connection with sensitization to the hapten diphenylcyclopropenone (DPC). The sequence came from a woman aged 45 to 65 with alopecia areata. Some clones in this sample may be carry-over from other donors' samples. The chain joins TRBV6-1 to TRBJ1-4; D gene uncertain. The CDR3 bases are TGTGCCAGCAGTGAAGGGTTAAGTGAAAAACTGTTTTTT. Protein sequence: CASSEGLSEKLFF.